This T cell receptor (beta chain) came from a study of blood T cell repertoires in COVID-19. Those who participated ranged in age from roughly 18 to 100 years and resided in 20 to 25 US areas. Authors' analysis steps: Cell counts per sample came from amplifying reference gene primers. Assay used: immunoSEQ multiplex PCR; TCRdb lists only in-frame clones, some missing. D and trimming were read from the DNA, whereas the V and J calls and clone size are those reported in that table. The table has a few hundred thousand clones, approximately 83% seen once. This clone has a handful of counts. From germline, CDR1 is SGHAT and CDR2 FQNNGV. The V and J ends lost 5 bases and 12 bases, in that order; junction bases with no gene match: 13. This CDR3 has 15 residues.

The clonotype comes from a woman aged 40-49 years with acute COVID-19. Sequences were obtained from PBMCs or T cells enriched from blood (not recorded which). The J gene is TRBJ1-4, the V gene TRBV11-2, with 9 bases aligning to TRBD1. The CDR3 DNA sequence: TGTGCCAGCAGCAGATTAGGGACAGGGAGGTCCGAACTGTTTTTT. Amino acid sequence: CASSRLGTGRSELFF.